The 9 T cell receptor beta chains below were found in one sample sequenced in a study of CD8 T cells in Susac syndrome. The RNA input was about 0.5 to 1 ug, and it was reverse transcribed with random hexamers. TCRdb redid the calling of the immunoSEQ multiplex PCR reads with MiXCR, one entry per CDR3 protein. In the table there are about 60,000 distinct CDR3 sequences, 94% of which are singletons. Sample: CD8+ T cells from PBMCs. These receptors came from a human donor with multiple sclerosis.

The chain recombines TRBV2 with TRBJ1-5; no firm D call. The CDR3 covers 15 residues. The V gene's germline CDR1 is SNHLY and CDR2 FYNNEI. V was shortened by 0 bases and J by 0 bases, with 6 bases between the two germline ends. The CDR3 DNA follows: TGTGCCAGCAGTGAAGCTTTGGGTAGCAATCAGCCCCAGCATTTT. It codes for CASSEALGSNQPQHF.

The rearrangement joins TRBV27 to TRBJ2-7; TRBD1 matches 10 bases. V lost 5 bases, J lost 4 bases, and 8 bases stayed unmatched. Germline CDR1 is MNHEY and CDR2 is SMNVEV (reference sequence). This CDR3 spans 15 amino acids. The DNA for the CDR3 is TGTGCCAGCAGTCCCCGGGACAGGGGAACGTACGAGCAGTACTTC. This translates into CASSPRDRGTYEQYF.

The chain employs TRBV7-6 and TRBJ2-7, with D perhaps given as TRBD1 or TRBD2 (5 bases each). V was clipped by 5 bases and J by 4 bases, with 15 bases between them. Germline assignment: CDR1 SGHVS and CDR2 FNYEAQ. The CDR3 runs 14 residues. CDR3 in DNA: TGTGCCAGCAGCCCGAGGGGCCTTCAATACGAGCAGTACTTC. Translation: CASSPRGLQYEQYF.

CDR3: CSGRLSSGTDTQYF. CDR3 bases: TGCAGCGGCCGACTAAGCAGCGGCACAGATACGCAGTATTTT. The chain combines TRBV29-1 with TRBJ2-3, with a possible D match to TRBD2 (5 bases). The CDR3 has 14 residues. V was cut by 7 bases and J by 1 base, with 15 bases left in between. Germline V gene data show CDR1 as SQVTM and CDR2 as ANQGSEA.

The CDR3 DNA sequence: TGCGCCAGCAGCCCTAACGGACAGGACACAGATACGCAGTATTTT. It codes for CASSPNGQDTDTQYF. The chain uses TRBV4-3 and TRBJ2-3; 7 nucleotides line up with TRBD1. V dropped 4 bases and J dropped 2; count of bases not matched to a gene: 6. Germline V lookup: CDR1 LGHNA, CDR2 YSLEER. The CDR3 length is 15 residues.

The CDR3 is CASRQQGAYGYTF. DNA of the CDR3: TGTGCCAGCAGGCAACAGGGGGCCTATGGCTACACCTTC. The chain carries TRBV27 and TRBJ1-2, with 9 bases lining up with TRBD1. Trimming took 6 bases from V and 4 from J; bases not matched to a gene: 3. This CDR3 has 13 amino acids. Germline V CDR1 and CDR2: MNHEY, SMNVEV (reference sequence).

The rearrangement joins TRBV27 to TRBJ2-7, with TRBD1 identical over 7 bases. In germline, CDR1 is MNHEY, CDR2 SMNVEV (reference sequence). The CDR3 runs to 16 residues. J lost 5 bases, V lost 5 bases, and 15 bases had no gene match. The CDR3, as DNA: TGTGCCAGCAGTACAGGGGTAGCTAGTCAGTTCCACGAGCAGTACTTC. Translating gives CASSTGVASQFHEQYF.

CDR3 amino acids: CASSVTDYEQYF. CDR3 DNA: TGTGCCAGCAGCGTAACAGACTACGAGCAGTACTTC. This sequence joins TRBV9 and TRBJ2-7; no clear D. This CDR3 spans 12 amino acids. Germline assignment: CDR1 SGDLS and CDR2 YYNGEE. Trimming took off 1 base at V and 3 bases at J, with 5 bases between the two ends.

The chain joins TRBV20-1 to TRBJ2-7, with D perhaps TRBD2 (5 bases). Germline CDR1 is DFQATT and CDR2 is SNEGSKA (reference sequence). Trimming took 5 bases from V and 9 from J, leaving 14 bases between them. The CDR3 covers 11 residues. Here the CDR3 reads CSAQDSFRQYF. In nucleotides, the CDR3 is TGCAGTGCTCAGGACTCTTTTCGGCAGTACTTC.